This passage covers 31 T cell receptor beta chains from one sample sequenced in a study of blood T cell repertoires in COVID-19. Sequencing used immunoSEQ multiplex PCR; TCRdb keeps in-frame clones, though not all of them. The sample lists under 200,000 clones, roughly 84% seen once, with 9.8% in the top ten. Sequencing was done on a sample of peripheral blood. The source is a woman older than 75 with acute or convalescent COVID-19.

This clone was observed a handful of times. This chain uses TRBV10-3 with TRBJ2-7; a possible D gene is TRBD1 (6 bases). The CDR3 spans 16 residues. Trimming cost V 3 bases and J 0 bases, with 15 bases left between them. Germline V CDR1 and CDR2: ENHRY, SYGVKD. As DNA, the CDR3 is TGTGCCATCAGTGATGCTAAGGGGACACACTCCTACGAGCAGTACTTC. Protein product: CAISDAKGTHSYEQYF.

The chain couples TRBV9 to TRBJ2-3; TRBD2 agrees at 9 bases. CDR1 is SGDLS, CDR2 YYNGEE, per germline. The CDR3 extends over 15 amino acids. Trimming at V came to 4 bases and at J to 0 bases, leaving 3 bases not matched to a gene. The CDR3 loop is CASSLTSGSTDTQYF. The CDR3 nucleotides are TGTGCCAGCAGCCTCACTAGCGGGAGCACAGATACGCAGTATTTT.

The chain is built from TRBV19 and TRBJ1-4; 7 bases fit TRBD1. CDR3 size: 14 residues. Germline CDR1 reads LNHDA; CDR2 reads SQIVND (reference sequence). J lost 8 bases, V lost 7 bases, and 10 bases had no gene match. DNA of the CDR3: TGTGCCAGTAATTTGAGGGGGCTGAGAGAAAAACTGTTTTTT. Translating it yields CASNLRGLREKLFF.

This clone was seen only once. CDR3: CASSLGAIASGELFF. The DNA for the CDR3 is TGTGCCAGCAGCTTAGGGGCAATAGCGTCCGGGGAGCTGTTTTTT. The chain uses TRBV7-9 and TRBJ2-2; a weak D match, TRBD2 (5 bases). Per the germline V gene, CDR1 is SEHNR and CDR2 is FQNEAQ (reference sequence). This CDR3 has 15 amino acids. Trimming cost V 1 base and J 6 bases, with 12 bases left between them.

The genes are TRBV12-5 and TRBJ1-1; tentatively, D is TRBD1 (5 bases). The CDR3 is 13 amino acids. The germline gives CDR1 LGHNT, CDR2 FRNRAP. Trimming removed 5 bases at V and 0 bases at J, with 7 bases between. The CDR3 here is CASGPGMNTEAFF. DNA of the CDR3: TGTGCTAGTGGTCCAGGGATGAACACTGAAGCTTTCTTT.

The J gene is TRBJ1-3, the V gene TRBV6-2 or TRBV6-3; 7 nucleotides align to TRBD1. The germline gives CDR1 MNHEY, CDR2 SVGEGT. Germline trimming cut 5 bases from V and 0 bases from J; bases unmatched to any gene: 4. This CDR3 has 15 amino acids. The CDR3 DNA is TGTGCCAGCAGTCGGACAGGATTCTCTGGAAACACCATATATTTT. Amino acid sequence: CASSRTGFSGNTIYF.

V usage is TRBV19 and J usage is TRBJ2-5, with D maybe TRBD2 (6 bases). The germline gives CDR1 LNHDA, CDR2 SQIVND (reference sequence). V was shortened by 6 bases and J by 1 base, with 15 bases between the two germline ends. This CDR3 has 15 residues. In nucleotides, the CDR3 is TGTGCCAGTAGGGATTGGGGCGGGGCCCAAGAGACCCAGTACTTC. This encodes CASRDWGGAQETQYF.

The chain combines TRBV6-2 or TRBV6-3 with TRBJ1-2, with D perhaps matching TRBD1 (5 bases). This CDR3 is built from 13 residues. Trimming took 4 bases from V and 7 from J, leaving 13 bases between them. The V gene's germline CDR1 is MNHEY and CDR2 SVGEGT. CDR3 in DNA: TGTGCCAGCAGTTCCCGGGGGTCTTTTGGCTACACCTTC. Its protein product is CASSSRGSFGYTF.

This chain uses TRBV7-9 with TRBJ1-2; maybe TRBD1 (5 bases). Deletions cut 0 bases from V and 6 bases from J, with 8 bases between. Germline CDR1 and CDR2: SEHNR and FQNEAQ (reference sequence). The length of the CDR3 is 13 residues. The DNA for the CDR3 is TGTGCCAGCAGCTTAGCGGCAGGGAATGGCTACACCTTC. Protein: CASSLAAGNGYTF.

The gene calls are TRBV5-4 and TRBJ1-2; weak D call: TRBD1 (6 bases). The V end lost 0 bases, the J end lost 0 bases, and 15 bases lay between the germline ends. The CDR3 consists of 17 residues. CDR1 SGHNT and CDR2 YYREEE come from the germline V gene (reference sequence). The CDR3 DNA sequence: TGTGCCAGCAGCTTGGCCAGATCTACAGGGACTAACTATGGCTACACCTTC. As protein: CASSLARSTGTNYGYTF.

This clone has just one count. The chain has TRBV3-1 (or the pseudogene TRBV3-2) and TRBJ1-4; the match to TRBD1 covers 10 bases. CDR1 is LGHDT and CDR2 is YNNKEL in the germline V gene (reference sequence). The CDR3 runs 19 residues. The junction had 14 bases not matched to a gene; V was cut back by 0 bases and J by 7 bases. The CDR3, as DNA: TGTGCCAGCAGCCAAGATCCTTGGGACAGGGGCGTGCAGAGTGAAAAACTGTTTTTT. It translates to CASSQDPWDRGVQSEKLFF.

The V and J genes are TRBV19 and TRBJ2-1; D is uncertain. Trimming cost V 5 bases and J 0 bases, with 14 bases left between them. The CDR3 totals 16 residues. CDR1 is LNHDA and CDR2 is SQIVND in the germline V gene (reference sequence). The CDR3 loop reads CASSFLRSSSYNEQFF. In nucleotides, the CDR3 is TGTGCCAGTAGTTTTCTTCGCTCGAGCTCCTACAATGAGCAGTTCTTC. Full variable domain (missing parts from reference TRBV19 and TRBJ2-1): DGGITQSPKYLFRKEGQNVTLSCEQNLNHDAMYWYRQDPGQGLRLIYYSQIVNDFQKGDIAEGYSVSREKKESFPLTVTSAQKNPTAFYLCASSFLRSSSYNEQFFGPGTRLTVL.

The chain carries TRBV6-5 and TRBJ2-1; 12 bases map to TRBD2. Germline loops: CDR1 MNHEY, CDR2 SVGAGI. V lost 7 bases to trimming and J lost 0 bases; unmatched junction nucleotides: 1. The length of the CDR3 is 15 residues. The CDR3 region has the DNA TGTGCCAGCAAGACTAGCGGGAGCTCCTACAATGAGCAGTTCTTC. Its translation: CASKTSGSSYNEQFF.

The CDR3 spells CASSVGTGLYNEQFF. The CDR3 bases are TGTGCCAGCAGCGTCGGGACAGGCCTCTACAATGAGCAGTTCTTC. The chain has TRBV9 and TRBJ2-1, with 8 bases matching TRBD1. V trimming: 2 bases; J trimming: 3 bases; junction bases outside the gene matches: 4. The length of the CDR3 is 15 residues. CDR1 SGDLS and CDR2 YYNGEE come from the germline V gene.

In this sample, this clone turned up a few times. The chain recombines TRBV7-2 with TRBJ1-1; D remains unclear. Germline CDR1 reads SGHTA; CDR2 reads FQGNSA. The V and J ends lost 3 bases and 4 bases respectively, with 12 bases between them. CDR3 size: 14 residues. The CDR3 DNA sequence: TGTGCCAGCAGCTTTCGGGAGACGGGCACTGAAGCTTTCTTT. It is translated as CASSFRETGTEAFF.

V gene TRBV5-1 combines with J gene TRBJ2-1; 8 bases match TRBD2. V lost 4 bases to trimming and J lost 10 bases; unmatched junction nucleotides: 10. The CDR3 has 14 residues. Germline V CDR1 and CDR2: SGHRS, YFSETQ. The CDR3 spells CASSPRAPGGEQFF. The CDR3 DNA is TGCGCCAGCAGCCCCCGGGCCCCGGGGGGGGAGCAGTTCTTC.

V gene TRBV12-5 combines with J gene TRBJ1-1, with D hard to call. The ends were cut back, 7 bases at V and 0 bases at J, with 6 bases in the middle. The CDR3 is 12 residues long. In germline, CDR1 is LGHNT, CDR2 FRNRAP. The DNA of the CDR3 is TGTGCTAGTGCCCCGTTGAACACTGAAGCTTTCTTT. It encodes CASAPLNTEAFF.

This clone was found a few times. The chain uses TRBV2 and TRBJ1-6; D is possibly TRBD1 (5 bases). Trimming removed 4 bases at V and 7 bases at J, with 14 bases between. The CDR3 is made up of 15 amino acids. Germline V gene data show CDR1 as SNHLY and CDR2 as FYNNEI. CDR3 nucleotide sequence: TGTGCCAGCAGTGGGTCAGGGTGGAAGAATTCACCCCTCCACTTT. It yields the protein CASSGSGWKNSPLHF.

DNA of the CDR3: TGTGCCAGCAGCGTAGCGGGAGGGCCAAGAGGAGAGACCCAGTACTTC. This translates into CASSVAGGPRGETQYF. The chain couples TRBV9 to TRBJ2-5; 8 bases line up with TRBD2. The CDR3 runs 16 residues. Germline assignment: CDR1 SGDLS and CDR2 YYNGEE. V lost 0 bases and J lost 4; bases outside the gene matches: 8.

This chain joins TRBV7-9 and TRBJ2-5, with 9 bases aligning to TRBD1. V was clipped by 5 bases and J by 0 bases; unmatched bases: 7. The CDR3 has 16 amino acids. Germline CDR1 and CDR2: SEHNR and FQNEAQ (reference sequence). The CDR3 reads CASSPWTGAYQETQYF. The CDR3, as DNA: TGTGCCAGCAGCCCATGGACAGGGGCATACCAAGAGACCCAGTACTTC.

This clone was counted a single time. The chain carries TRBV7-2 and TRBJ2-4; perhaps TRBD1 as D (6 bases). This CDR3 contains 14 residues. Germline V lookup: CDR1 SGHTA, CDR2 FQGNSA. V lost 2 bases and J 1 base, leaving 6 bases between the germline ends. The CDR3 DNA sequence: TGTGCCAGCAGCTTACAGGGGGCCAAAAACATTCAGTACTTC. Residues: CASSLQGAKNIQYF.

The V and J genes are TRBV5-5 and TRBJ2-1; 11 bases agree with TRBD2. There are 16 residues in the CDR3. CDR1 and CDR2 from the germline V gene are SGHKS and YYEKEE (reference sequence). With 4 bases clipped from V and 3 bases from J, the junction kept 6 bases outside the gene matches. DNA for the CDR3: TGTGCCAGCAGCGTTCTAGCGGGGGGAGACTACAATGAGCAGTTCTTC. Translation: CASSVLAGGDYNEQFF.

J is TRBJ1-1 and V is TRBV19, with 7 positions matching TRBD1. The germline V gene has CDR1 LNHDA and CDR2 SQIVND (reference sequence). J lost 9 bases, V lost 2 bases, and 9 bases had no gene match. The CDR3 is made up of 14 amino acids. The CDR3 protein is CASSIIGGADKAFF. The DNA for the CDR3 is TGTGCCAGTAGTATAATAGGGGGCGCCGACAAAGCTTTCTTT.

This clone has just a few counts. The chain combines TRBV7-2 with TRBJ1-6; 10 nucleotides line up with TRBD1. This CDR3 contains 14 residues. Per germline, CDR1 SGHTA and CDR2 FQGNSA. The junction had 2 bases not matched to a gene; V was cut back by 5 bases and J by 7 bases. Written as DNA, the CDR3 is TGTGCCAGCAGCCGGACAGGGGGAAATTCACCCCTCCACTTT. This encodes CASSRTGGNSPLHF.

This chain uses TRBV5-6 with TRBJ1-2, with D possibly TRBD1 on 5 matching bases. Germline V gene data show CDR1 as SGHDT and CDR2 as YYEEEE. The CDR3 length is 12 residues. V was trimmed by 2 bases and J by 7 bases, leaving 9 bases between them. The CDR3 bases are TGTGCCAGCAGCTTCAGGGTGTCTGGCTACACCTTC. Translating it yields CASSFRVSGYTF.

The gene calls are TRBV30 and TRBJ2-3; 9 positions match TRBD2. This CDR3 comprises 17 residues. Germline V lookup: CDR1 GTSNPN, CDR2 SVGIG (reference sequence). Germline trimming cut 0 bases from V and 1 base from J; bases unmatched to any gene: 8. CDR3 protein: CAWSVRPAGGRTDTQYF. CDR3 bases: TGTGCCTGGAGTGTACGGCCAGCGGGGGGACGCACAGATACGCAGTATTTT.

CDR3 sequence: CASSLGGSFGDTQYF. CDR3 sequence (DNA): TGCGCCAGCAGCTTGGGGGGCAGCTTCGGGGATACGCAGTATTTT. The chain has TRBV5-1 and TRBJ2-3; D possibly corresponds to TRBD1 (5 bases). The CDR3 totals 15 residues. Trimming pared 0 bases from V and 6 bases from J, leaving 14 bases between. Germline-derived CDR1 and CDR2 are SGHRS and YFSETQ.

This chain uses TRBV7-9 with TRBJ1-3; weak D call: TRBD1 (6 bases). Trimming pared 0 bases from V and 8 bases from J, leaving 17 bases between. This CDR3 is built from 16 residues. Per the germline V gene, CDR1 is SEHNR and CDR2 is FQNEAQ (reference sequence). The CDR3 is CASSLALRQVEYTIYF. Here the CDR3 DNA reads TGTGCCAGCAGCTTAGCGCTGAGACAGGTTGAATACACCATATATTTT.

About this clone: The sample holds other DNA sequences that translate to the same CDR3. V usage is TRBV6-1 and J usage is TRBJ1-2; D not resolved. V dropped 2 bases and J dropped 3 bases, with 7 bases sitting between them. This CDR3 comprises 13 residues. Per the germline V gene, CDR1 is MNHNS and CDR2 is SASEGT. The CDR3 coding sequence is TGTGCCAGCAGTGAAACCGGGGACTATGGCTACACCTTC. This sequence encodes CASSETGDYGYTF.

This sequence joins TRBV10-3 and TRBJ1-5; a possible D gene is TRBD1 (5 bases). The CDR3 runs to 15 residues. Germline CDR1 ENHRY, CDR2 SYGVKD. V gave up 3 bases and J gave up 1 base, with 10 bases separating them. CDR3 bases: TGTGCCATCAGTGATCAGGGAACGAGCAATCAGCCCCAGCATTTT. Amino acids: CAISDQGTSNQPQHF.

V gene TRBV27 combines with J gene TRBJ1-2; D remains unclear. CDR3 length equals 12 residues. Germline CDR1 MNHEY, CDR2 SMNVEV (reference sequence). With 6 bases removed from V and 7 bases from J, the gap between germline ends came to 12 bases. This CDR3 is CASRLEGGGYTF. Written as DNA, the CDR3 is TGTGCCAGCAGGCTCGAGGGAGGTGGCTACACCTTC.